This T cell receptor beta chain derives from a study of T cells expressing NK-cell markers. Study in general: Just one sequenced donor of eight was HCMV-seronegative, while seven were seropositive. Regarding the study as a whole: For a handful of donors, these clonotypes were likewise the leading ones in the CD3+CD56-NKG2C+ fraction. Expanded NKG2C+ T cell clones had unclear HCMV specificity.

The length of the CDR3 is 15 residues. Germline loops: CDR1 LGHNA, CDR2 YNFKEQ. A note on this clonotype: Its antigen is unknown.

UMIs accompanied the 5'RACE template switching by which TCR beta cDNA was made. Following a re-call of the 5' RACE reads, TCRdb has one entry per CDR3 protein and lacks DNA. This sample contains fewer than 400,000 distinct CDR3 sequences. V and J are TRBV4-2 and TRBJ2-4. The sequencing input was blood T cells: a sorted CD56 or NKG2C T cell subset, CD4+ or CD8+ T cells, or bulk PBMC T cells (not recorded which). This clonotype was obtained from a man aged 18-69 years in good health. The CDR3 sequence: CASSQVPDPKNIQYF.